This T cell receptor beta chain was sequenced for a study of blood T cell repertoires in COVID-19. Across the whole study: The United States, Italy and Spain supplied acute and convalescent COVID-19 samples. T cells, B-cell-depleted T cells, or PBMCs supplied cDNA or gDNA.

The germline V gene has CDR1 SGDLS and CDR2 YYNGEE. The ends lost 3 bases at V and 6 bases at J; junction bases unmatched: 8. This CDR3 has 14 amino acids. In the source study's methods: Amplification of reference gene primers provided the estimated nucleated cell counts. The table came from immunoSEQ multiplex PCR; TCRdb's copy has only in-frame clones and leaves some out. For V, J and clone size, that table is used; D and trimming come from the DNA. The data show some 200,000 clones, about 84% seen once. The rearrangement joins TRBV9 to TRBJ2-7; 8 bases agree with TRBD2. The sequence was obtained from a human donor in a cohort sampled during active COVID-19. Sequenced sample: peripheral blood. The CDR3, as DNA: TGTGCCAGCAGCGAAACCGGGACTAGTAGCGAGCAGTACTTC. Translating gives CASSETGTSSEQYF. Based on the CDR3 plus reference TRBV9 and TRBJ2-7, the full variable domain is DSGVTQTPKHLITATGQRVTLRCSPRSGDLSVYWYQQSLDQGLQFLIQYYNGEERAKGNILERFSAQQFPDLHSELNLSSLELGDSALYFCASSETGTSSEQYFGPGTRLTVT.